One sample yielded the 5 T cell receptor beta chains listed below, sequenced in a study of T-cell memory formation after mild COVID-19. Each CDR3 protein gets one entry after TCRdb re-called the 5' RACE reads with MiXCR. The sample has over 150,000 distinct CDR3 sequences, approximately 17% seen once; the top ten hold roughly 4.3%. Sequencing used PBMCs or a T cell subset sorted from them (not recorded which). These receptors all come from a man aged 18 to 29 who had mild COVID-19 (a few samples of this study predate the infection). Cell type and time point are not known.

This clonotype has more than one count but fewer than ten. The chain carries TRBV7-2 and TRBJ1-2; TRBD1 is a possible D gene (6 bases). The CDR3 consists of 16 residues. V was clipped by 3 bases and J by 5 bases, with 19 bases between them. From germline, CDR1 is SGHTA and CDR2 FQGNSA. In DNA form, the CDR3 reads TGTGCCAGCAGCTTGACCGGGACACAGGCCCTATATGGCTACACCTTC. Translated: CASSLTGTQALYGYTF.

This clonotype was counted a few times. The V and J genes are TRBV2 and TRBJ2-5; a weak D match, TRBD2 (5 bases). The CDR3 consists of 14 residues. Germline values: CDR1 SNHLY, CDR2 FYNNEI. Trimming removed 6 bases at V and 2 bases at J, with 13 bases between. CDR3 sequence: CASRGTSTQETQYF. CDR3 sequence (DNA): TGTGCCAGCAGGGGTACTAGTACTCAAGAGACCCAGTACTTC. Full variable domain (outside the CDR3, taken from reference TRBV2 and TRBJ2-5): EPEVTQTPSHQVTQMGQEVILRCVPISNHLYFYWYRQILGQKVEFLVSFYNNEISEKSEIFDDQFSVERPDGSNFTLKIRSTKLEDSAMYFCASRGTSTQETQYFGPGTRLLVL.

The sample holds a few counts of this clonotype. The chain has TRBV6-2 or TRBV6-3 and TRBJ2-3; D unresolved. CDR3 size: 15 residues. Deletions cut 5 bases from V and 6 bases from J, with 18 bases between. Germline CDR1 reads MNHEY; CDR2 reads SVGEGT. DNA for the CDR3: TGTGCCAGCAGTCACCTTTGGGTGCCGCCGGATACGCAGTATTTT. Translated, it gives CASSHLWVPPDTQYF.

Only a few counts were recorded for this clonotype. The chain recombines TRBV5-1 with TRBJ1-2, with TRBD1 matching over 9 bases. Germline V gene data show CDR1 as SGHRS and CDR2 as YFSETQ. This CDR3 spans 13 amino acids. V trimming: 5 bases; J trimming: 5 bases; junction bases outside the gene matches: 4. CDR3 nucleotides: TGCGCCAGCAGATCTGACAGGGGGTATGGCTACACCTTC. Amino acids: CASRSDRGYGYTF.

This chain joins TRBV4-3 and TRBJ1-3; no definite D call. The V gene lost 4 bases and the J gene lost 4 bases, with 11 bases spanning the gap. The CDR3 runs 14 residues. The germline V gene has CDR1 LGHNA and CDR2 YSLEER. The CDR3 sequence is CASSLGLRGNTIYF. The DNA of the CDR3 is TGCGCCAGCAGCCTAGGACTGAGAGGAAACACCATATATTTT.